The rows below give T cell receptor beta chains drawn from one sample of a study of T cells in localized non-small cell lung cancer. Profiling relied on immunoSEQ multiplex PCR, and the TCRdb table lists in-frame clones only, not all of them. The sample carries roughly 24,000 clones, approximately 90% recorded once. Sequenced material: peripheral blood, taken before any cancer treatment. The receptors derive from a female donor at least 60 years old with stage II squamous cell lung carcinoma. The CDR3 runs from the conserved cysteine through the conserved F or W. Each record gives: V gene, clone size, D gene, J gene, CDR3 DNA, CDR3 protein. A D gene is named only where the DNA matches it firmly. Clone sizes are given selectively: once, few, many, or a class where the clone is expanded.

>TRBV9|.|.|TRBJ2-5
TGTGCCAGCAGCGTCCAGGGGGGGGACCAAGAGACCCAGTACTTC
CASSVQGGDQETQYF
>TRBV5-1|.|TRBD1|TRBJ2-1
TGCGCCAGCAGCTTGGAGGGGACAGGGCGGTATGAGCAGTTCTTC
CASSLEGTGRYEQFF
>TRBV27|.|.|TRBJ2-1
TGTGCCAGCAGTTCCCCGTTGAGCTCCTACAATGAGCAGTTCTTC
CASSSPLSSYNEQFF
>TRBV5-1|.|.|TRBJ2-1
TGCGCCAGCAGCCCGGGGGGCGGGAGTGGCCACAATGAGCAGTTCTTC
CASSPGGGSGHNEQFF
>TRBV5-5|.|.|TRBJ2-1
TGTGCCAGCAGCTTCGGGAATTACAATGAGCAGTTCTTC
CASSFGNYNEQFF
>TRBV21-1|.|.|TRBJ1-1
TGTGCCAGCAGCGTCCTAGGTTTTGGTGAAGCTTTCTTT
CASSVLGFGEAFF
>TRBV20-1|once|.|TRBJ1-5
TGCAGTGCTACTTTGGGAGGGCTCCAGCATTTT
CSATLGGLQHF
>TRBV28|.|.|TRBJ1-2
TGTGCCAGCAGTTTCCAGGTCGATGGCTACACCTTC
CASSFQVDGYTF
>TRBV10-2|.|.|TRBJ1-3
TGCGCCAGCAGTCCATCTGTCTCTGGAAACACCATATATTTT
CASSPSVSGNTIYF
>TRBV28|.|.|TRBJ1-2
TGTGCCAGCAGTTACCCAGAGTGGACAGAGAACTATGGCTACACCTTC
CASSYPEWTENYGYTF
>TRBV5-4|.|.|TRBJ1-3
TGTGCCAGCAGCCCGACAGGTGTGGGAAACACCATATATTTT
CASSPTGVGNTIYF
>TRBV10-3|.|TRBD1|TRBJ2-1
TGTGCCATCAGTGACGGGACAGTGGTCAGCAATGAGCAGTTCTTC
CAISDGTVVSNEQFF
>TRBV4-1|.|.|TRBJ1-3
TGCGCCAGCAGCCAAGCGAGGGCTGACTCTGGAAACACCATATATTTT
CASSQARADSGNTIYF
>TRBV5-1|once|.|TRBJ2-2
TGCGCCAGCACTTCGGGGCAGCCTAACACCGGGGAGCTGTTTTTT
CASTSGQPNTGELFF
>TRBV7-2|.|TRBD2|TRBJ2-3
TGTGCCAGCAGCCGACAACCGGGACTAGCGGCTAGCACAGATACGCAGTATTTT
CASSRQPGLAASTDTQYF
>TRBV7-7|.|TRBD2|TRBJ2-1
TGTGCTAGCAGCTTAGCTAGCGGGGGGGGATACAATGAGCAGTTCTTC
CASSLASGGGYNEQFF
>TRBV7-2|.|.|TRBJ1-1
TGTGCCAGCAGCCGGGAGTTAGCCAAGGGAGAAGCTTTCTTT
CASSRELAKGEAFF
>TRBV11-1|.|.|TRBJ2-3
TGTGCCAGCAGCTCGACTAGTACAGATACGCAGTATTTT
CASSSTSTDTQYF
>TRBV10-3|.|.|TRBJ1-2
TGTGCCATCAGTGAAGGGACAAGAATTTATGGCTACACCTTC
CAISEGTRIYGYTF
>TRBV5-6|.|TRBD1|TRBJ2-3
TGTGCCAGCAGTCAGGGACAGGGGTGGACAGATACGCAGTATTTT
CASSQGQGWTDTQYF
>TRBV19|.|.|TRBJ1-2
TGTGCCAGTAGCTTCCGGGTGTCGCGGGGCTACACCTTC
CASSFRVSRGYTF
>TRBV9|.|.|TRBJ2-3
TGTGCCAGCAGCGTAGGTTTTGGGCGCGGACCAGATACGCAGTATTTT
CASSVGFGRGPDTQYF
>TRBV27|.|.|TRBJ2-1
TGTGCCAGCAGTTTGATCGGAAACTGGGACAATGAGCAGTTCTTC
CASSLIGNWDNEQFF
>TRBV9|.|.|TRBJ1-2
TGTGCCAGCAGCGTAGACTTACAGCGGGGAGGCTACACCTTC
CASSVDLQRGGYTF
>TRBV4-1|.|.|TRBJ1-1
TGCGCCAGCAGCCCCGATACGATGAACACTGAAGCTTTCTTT
CASSPDTMNTEAFF
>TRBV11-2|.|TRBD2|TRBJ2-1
TGTGCCAGCACTTCCTTGGGGACTAGCGGGGGGAATGAGCAGTTCTTC
CASTSLGTSGGNEQFF
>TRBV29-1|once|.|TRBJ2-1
TGCAGCGGGATTATCGGTCAGGGAATGAATGAGCAGTTCTTC
CSGIIGQGMNEQFF
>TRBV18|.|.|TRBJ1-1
TGTGCCAGCTCACCACTTGGGGACGGTGAAGCTTTCTTT
CASSPLGDGEAFF
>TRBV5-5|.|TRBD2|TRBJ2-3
TGTGCCAGCAGCTTGGCCGGGACTAGCGGGTCTTCAGATACGCAGTATTTT
CASSLAGTSGSSDTQYF
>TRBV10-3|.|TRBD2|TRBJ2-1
TGTGCCATCAGTGTCGGACTAGATAACAATGAGCAGTTCTTC
CAISVGLDNNEQFF
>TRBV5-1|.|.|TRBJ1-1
TGCGCCAGCAGCTTGAACGGAGGGGACACTGAAGCTTTCTTT
CASSLNGGDTEAFF
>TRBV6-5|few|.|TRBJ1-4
TGTGCCAGCAGACCCCGGGACACCACTAATGAAAAACTGTTTTTT
CASRPRDTTNEKLFF
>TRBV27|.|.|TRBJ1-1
TGTGCCAGCAGTTCAGGGGAGGGCACTGAAGCTTTCTTT
CASSSGEGTEAFF
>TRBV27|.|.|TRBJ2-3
TGTGCCAGCAGTTTTTCCGGGGCTTTTAGGCCAGCGAGAGATACGCAGTATTTT
CASSFSGAFRPARDTQYF
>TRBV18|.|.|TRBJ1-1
TGTGCCAGCTCAAGGACGGCGGGGACTGAAGCTTTCTTT
CASSRTAGTEAFF
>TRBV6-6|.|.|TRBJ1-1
TGTGCCAGCACGCCTTTGGGAAGAGGGAACACTGAAGCTTTCTTT
CASTPLGRGNTEAFF
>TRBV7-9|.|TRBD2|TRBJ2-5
TGTGCCAGCAGCTTAGCGCTGGGACTACGGGGCGAAGAGACCCAGTACTTC
CASSLALGLRGEETQYF
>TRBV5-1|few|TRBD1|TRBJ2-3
TGCGCCAGCAGCTTGGGACAGGGTAAGGCAGATACGCAGTATTTT
CASSLGQGKADTQYF
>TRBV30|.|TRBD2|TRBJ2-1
TGTGCCTGGAGAGCCCTAGCGGGGGGCAACAATGAGCAGTTCTTC
CAWRALAGGNNEQFF
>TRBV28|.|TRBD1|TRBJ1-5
TGTGCCAGCAAGGACTCCACAGGGGATCCCCAGCATTTT
CASKDSTGDPQHF
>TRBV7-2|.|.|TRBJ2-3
TGTGCCAGCAGCCGTCCACTAGCCCCGGATACGCAGTATTTT
CASSRPLAPDTQYF
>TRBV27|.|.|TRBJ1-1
TGTGCCAGCAGTTTTTCCTCAGTCCTGAAGAGCACTGAAGCTTTCTTT
CASSFSSVLKSTEAFF
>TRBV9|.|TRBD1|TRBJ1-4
TGTGCCAGCAGCGTAGATTGGTCAGGGACAGCGGGTGAAAAACTGTTTTTT
CASSVDWSGTAGEKLFF
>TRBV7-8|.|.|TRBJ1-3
TGTGCCAGCACTTGGTGGGGGAGACTTGCGCTATCTGGAAACACCATATATTTT
CASTWWGRLALSGNTIYF
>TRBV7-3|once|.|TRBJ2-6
TGTGCCAGCAGCTTCCCTTTGTCTGGGGCCAACGTCCTGACTTTC
CASSFPLSGANVLTF
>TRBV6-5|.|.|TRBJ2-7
TGTGCCAGCAGTTACTCACAGGGATTGTACGAGCAGTACTTC
CASSYSQGLYEQYF
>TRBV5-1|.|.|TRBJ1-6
TGCGCCAGCAGCTTGGTCGGGAGCTCCTATAATTCACCCCTCCACTTT
CASSLVGSSYNSPLHF
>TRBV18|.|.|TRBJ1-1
TGTGCCAGCTCGCCGGCTGCCAGGCAGAACACTGAAGCTTTCTTT
CASSPAARQNTEAFF
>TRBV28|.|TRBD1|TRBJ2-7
TGTGCCAGCAGTTTGCAGGGGGTCCGGGAGCAGTACTTC
CASSLQGVREQYF
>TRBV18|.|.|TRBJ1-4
TGTGCCAGCTCACCATACGCAACTAATGAAAAACTGTTTTTT
CASSPYATNEKLFF
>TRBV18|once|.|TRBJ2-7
TGTGCCAGCTCACCACCGGGGGCCCCCGAGCAGTACTTC
CASSPPGAPEQYF
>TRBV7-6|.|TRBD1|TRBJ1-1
TGTGCCAGCAGACTCCAGGGACAGGGGATGTACACTGAAGCTTTCTTT
CASRLQGQGMYTEAFF
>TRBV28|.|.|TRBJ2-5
TGTGCCAGCAGTCTCTACCGGAACAGTCAAGAGACCCAGTACTTC
CASSLYRNSQETQYF
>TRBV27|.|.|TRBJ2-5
TGTGCCAGCAGGAAACGGACCCAAGAGACCCAGTACTTC
CASRKRTQETQYF
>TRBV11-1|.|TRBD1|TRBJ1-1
TGTGCCAGCAGCTCGGACAGGGTCACTGAAGCTTTCTTT
CASSSDRVTEAFF